These 16 T cell receptor beta chains were all obtained from the same sample, sequenced in a study of Tregs in tolerant kidney transplant recipients. Mixed chimerism was transient after nonmyeloablative marrow transplants from related graft donors. TCRdb keeps only in-frame clones here, not all; method: immunoSEQ multiplex PCR. Of 80,000 or so clones in the sample, roughly nine tenths are singletons; the top ten hold about 1.4%. Specimen: CD4+ T cells from blood (PBMCs), collected 24 months after the transplant. These receptors were obtained from a human patient who received a combined kidney and bone marrow transplant. Some T cells here may be from the graft donor.

The chain joins TRBV23-1 to TRBJ1-1; 9 nucleotides agree with TRBD1. TRBV23-1 is an ORF; its function is uncertain. With V trimmed by 0 bases and J by 1 base, 12 bases remained unmatched. CDR3 size: 19 residues. The CDR3: CASSQSIPDRGPKNTEAFF. The CDR3 nucleotides are TGCGCCAGCAGTCAATCGATCCCGGACAGGGGCCCCAAGAACACTGAAGCTTTCTTT.

V usage is TRBV7-8 and J usage is TRBJ2-7, with TRBD2 as a possible D gene (7 bases). Germline V gene data show CDR1 as SGHVS and CDR2 as FQNEAQ. The CDR3 is 15 residues long. V dropped 1 base and J dropped 0 bases, with 10 bases sitting between them. This CDR3 reads CASSLGGGISYEQYF. CDR3 DNA: TGTGCCAGCAGCTTAGGCGGGGGCATCTCCTACGAGCAGTACTTC.

This rearrangement joins TRBV4-2 to TRBJ1-5; TRBD1 aligns across 7 bases. The V segment lost 2 bases and the J segment 2 bases; nucleotides outside the gene matches: 6. Germline CDR1 reads LGHNA; CDR2 reads YNFKEQ. The CDR3 has 16 amino acids. The DNA of the CDR3 is TGTGCCAGCAGCCAACGATACAGGGGTGGCAATCAGCCCCAGCATTTT. It is translated as CASSQRYRGGNQPQHF.

This clone came up once. The chain employs TRBV28 and TRBJ2-5, with D possibly matching TRBD1 (5 bases). V shed 1 base and J shed 10 bases, with 10 bases lying between them. The CDR3 is 12 amino acids. Germline-derived CDR1 and CDR2 are MDHEN and SYDVKM. Here the CDR3 reads CASSLSRVGQYF. The CDR3 nucleotides read TGTGCCAGCAGTTTATCCAGGGTGGGCCAGTACTTC.

The chain has TRBV19 and TRBJ2-5; 7 bases line up with TRBD2. V lost 4 bases to trimming and J lost 6 bases; unmatched junction nucleotides: 8. The CDR3 runs 14 residues. From germline, CDR1 is LNHDA and CDR2 SQIVND (reference sequence). This chain's CDR3 is CASSTGAGWKTQYF. Written as DNA, the CDR3 is TGTGCCAGTAGTACTGGAGCGGGGTGGAAGACCCAGTACTTC.

In this sample, this clone turned up once. The chain joins TRBV7-2 to TRBJ2-7, with D possibly being TRBD1 (6 bases). The CDR3 extends over 15 amino acids. V was shortened by 2 bases and J by 2 bases, with 13 bases between the two germline ends. Germline CDR1 is SGHTA and CDR2 is FQGNSA. CDR3 DNA: TGTGCCAGCAGCTTATTCAGGGGCCGGACCTACGAGCAGTACTTC. This translates into CASSLFRGRTYEQYF.

The V call is TRBV6-6, the J call TRBJ2-7; possible D gene TRBD2, 5 bases. The CDR3 is made up of 15 amino acids. CDR1 MNHNY and CDR2 SVGAGI come from the germline V gene (reference sequence). V lost 5 bases and J 1 base, leaving 15 bases between the germline ends. The CDR3 loop reads CASSEGDQESYEQYF. DNA for the CDR3: TGTGCCAGCAGTGAGGGTGATCAGGAGTCCTACGAGCAGTACTTC.

The genes are TRBV18 and TRBJ1-6; tentative D call: TRBD1 (5 bases). This CDR3 is built from 14 residues. Looked up from germline, CDR1 is KGHSH and CDR2 is LQKENI. Trimming left V 3 bases short and J 6 bases short, with 9 bases between. As DNA, the CDR3 is TGTGCCAGCTCACCGGACAAACTTAATTCACCCCTCCACTTT. It codes for CASSPDKLNSPLHF.

This clone was counted a few times. This sequence joins TRBV27 and TRBJ1-3; TRBD1 aligns across 7 bases. CDR3 length: 14 residues. Germline CDR1 MNHEY, CDR2 SMNVEV (reference sequence). J gave up 2 bases and V 6 bases, and 4 bases lay outside the gene matches. CDR3 loop: CASRLTGAGNTIYF. The CDR3 nucleotides read TGTGCCAGCAGGCTCACAGGGGCTGGAAACACCATATATTTT.

To note about this clone: At one boundary the junction diverges from the germline segment, which might be a read error. Other DNA sequences from this sample encode an identical CDR3 as well. The chain carries TRBV5-8 and TRBJ1-6; D remains ambiguous. The germline CDR1 and CDR2 sequences are SGHTS and YDEGEE. CDR3 length: 14 residues. CDR3 DNA sequence: TGTGCCAGCAGCTTGGGGCAGGAAAATTCCCCCCTCCACTTT. It specifies CASSLGQENSPLHF.

This clone was recorded once. V gene TRBV7-4 combines with J gene TRBJ1-3, with unresolved D. Trimming took 3 bases from V and 8 from J, leaving 17 bases between them. The CDR3 totals 15 residues. Per the germline V gene, CDR1 is SGHVT and CDR2 is SQSDAQ. The CDR3 DNA reads TGTGCCAGCAGCTTTGACAAAAAGGCATGGGACACCATATATTTT. This gives the protein CASSFDKKAWDTIYF.

The chain combines TRBV15 with TRBJ1-2, with TRBD1 matching over 7 bases. V trimming: 0 bases; J trimming: 3 bases; junction bases outside the gene matches: 4. This CDR3 has 15 amino acids. The V gene's germline CDR1 is LNHNV and CDR2 YYDKDF (reference sequence). The CDR3 sequence is CATSREARGYYGYTF. The CDR3 DNA follows: TGTGCCACCAGCAGAGAGGCCAGGGGGTACTATGGCTACACCTTC.

The V gene is TRBV9, the J gene TRBJ1-2; the match to TRBD1 covers 9 bases. Germline V gene lookup returns CDR1 SGDLS and CDR2 YYNGEE. After removal of 3 bases from V and 2 bases from J, the junction contained 2 bases not matched to a gene. CDR3 length: 14 residues. The CDR3 loop reads CASSAGQGNYGYTF. CDR3 coding DNA: TGTGCCAGCAGCGCGGGACAGGGAAACTATGGCTACACCTTC.

Written as DNA, the CDR3 is TGTGCCAGTAGTAGCGGGGGGGCCATCTACGAGCAGTACTTC. Protein sequence: CASSSGGAIYEQYF. The V gene is TRBV19, the J gene TRBJ2-7, with 9 bases lining up with TRBD2. Germline trimming cut 4 bases from V and 3 bases from J; bases unmatched to any gene: 4. The CDR3 spans 14 residues. The germline CDR1 and CDR2 sequences are LNHDA and SQIVND (reference sequence).

The chain employs TRBV19 and TRBJ2-7; D is possibly TRBD1 (6 bases). Trimming took off 2 bases at V and 3 bases at J, with 11 bases between the two ends. The length of the CDR3 is 14 residues. CDR1 and CDR2 from the germline V gene are LNHDA and SQIVND (reference sequence). The CDR3 loop is CASSISDSLYEQYF. CDR3 DNA: TGTGCCAGTAGTATATCGGACAGCCTCTACGAGCAGTACTTC.

The chain employs TRBV21-1 and TRBJ2-3; the D call in the table, TRBD2, was not verified against the DNA. TRBV21-1 is a recognized pseudogene. This CDR3 contains 15 residues. This CDR3 reads CASSNSSVSTDTQYF. The DNA of the CDR3 is TGTGCCAGCAGCAACTCTAGCGTGAGCACAGATACGCAGTATTTT.